This T cell receptor beta chain was sequenced in a study of OX40 agonist ivuxolimab in advanced cancers. Whole-study context: A partial response was reached by three patients: one with hepatocellular carcinoma and two with cutaneous melanoma. Study findings and constraints: Dosing at 0.1 to 3.0 mg/kg was accompanied by clonal expansion of CD4+ and CD8+ blood T cells by week 6.

Generated by immunoSEQ multiplex PCR, the TCRdb table keeps only in-frame clones and is missing some. The table includes tens of thousands of clones, roughly 89% detected once. CDR3 length: 14 residues. Between the trimmed V and J ends, which lost 4 bases and 2 bases, there was a span of 15 bases. The V gene's germline CDR1 is GTSNPN and CDR2 SVGIG (reference sequence). Points on this clone: Antigen unknown.

The receptor comes from an adult with an advanced solid tumor such as melanoma, head and neck, liver or kidney cancer. The sample here was CD4+ or CD8+ T cells sorted from blood, taken in a trial of the OX40 agonist ivuxolimab. The rearrangement uses TRBV30 and TRBJ2-7, with D unresolved. The CDR3 is CAWNSGVVPYEQYF. The CDR3 coding sequence is TGTGCCTGGAATTCTGGGGTGGTACCCTACGAGCAGTACTTC.